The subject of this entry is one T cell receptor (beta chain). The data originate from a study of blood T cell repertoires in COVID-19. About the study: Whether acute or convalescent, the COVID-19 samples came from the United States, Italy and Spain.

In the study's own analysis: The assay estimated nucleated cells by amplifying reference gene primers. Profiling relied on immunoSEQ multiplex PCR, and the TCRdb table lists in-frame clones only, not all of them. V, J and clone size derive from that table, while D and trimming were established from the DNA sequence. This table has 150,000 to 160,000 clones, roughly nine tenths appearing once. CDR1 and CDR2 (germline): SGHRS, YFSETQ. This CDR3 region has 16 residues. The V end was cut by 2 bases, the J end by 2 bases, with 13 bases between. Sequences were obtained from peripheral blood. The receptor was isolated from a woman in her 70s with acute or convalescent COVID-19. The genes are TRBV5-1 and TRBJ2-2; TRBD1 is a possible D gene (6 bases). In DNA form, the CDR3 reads TGCGCCAGCAGCTTATCGCCACAGGGTAACACCGGGGAGCTGTTTTTT. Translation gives CASSLSPQGNTGELFF.